These 2 T cell receptor beta chains came from one sample sequenced in a study of T cell clones after liver transplantation. Only in-frame clones appear in the TCRdb table, and some are missing; sequencing was by immunoSEQ multiplex PCR. The table includes some 57,000 clones, approximately 77% detected once. The specimen comprised CD4+ T cells from blood, sampled at the 22-month timepoint. The receptors stem from a human patient who received a liver transplant. Some T cells may originate from the graft donor.

The genes are TRBV7-2 and TRBJ2-7; 7 bases map to TRBD2. The V gene's germline CDR1 is SGHTA and CDR2 FQGNSA. There are 14 residues in the CDR3. Germline trimming cut 7 bases from V and 2 bases from J; bases unmatched to any gene: 8. CDR3 region: CASTPGLLPYEQYF. In DNA form, the CDR3 reads TGTGCCAGCACCCCGGGACTACTCCCCTACGAGCAGTACTTC.

The chain recombines TRBV25-1 with TRBJ1-6; possible D gene TRBD1, 6 bases. V was pared by 6 bases and J by 4 bases, with 13 bases between. The CDR3 is 15 amino acids. CDR1 is MGHDK, CDR2 SYGVNS, per germline. DNA for the CDR3: TGTGCCAGCAGCGCCACAGGGCCATATAATTCACCCCTCCACTTT. This codes for CASSATGPYNSPLHF.